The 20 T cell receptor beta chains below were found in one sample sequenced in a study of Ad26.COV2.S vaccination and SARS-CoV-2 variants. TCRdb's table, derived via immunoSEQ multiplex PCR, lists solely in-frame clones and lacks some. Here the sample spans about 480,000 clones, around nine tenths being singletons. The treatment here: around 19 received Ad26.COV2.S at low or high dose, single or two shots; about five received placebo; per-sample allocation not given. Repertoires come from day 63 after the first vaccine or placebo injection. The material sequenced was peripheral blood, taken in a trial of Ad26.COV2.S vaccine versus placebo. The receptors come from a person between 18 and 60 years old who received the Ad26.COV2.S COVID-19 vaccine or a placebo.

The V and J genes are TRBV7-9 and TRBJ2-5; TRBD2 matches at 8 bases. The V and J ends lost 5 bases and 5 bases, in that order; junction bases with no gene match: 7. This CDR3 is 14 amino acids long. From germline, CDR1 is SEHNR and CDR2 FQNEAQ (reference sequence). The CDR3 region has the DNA TGTGCCAGCAGCCAGCGGGAGCTCCAGGAGACCCAGTACTTC. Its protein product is CASSQRELQETQYF. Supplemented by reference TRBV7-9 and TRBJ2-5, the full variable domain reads DTGVSQNPRHKITKRGQNVTFRCDPISEHNRLYWYRQTLGQGPEFLTYFQNEAQLEKSRLLSDRFSAERPKGSFSTLEIQRTEQGDSAMYLCASSQRELQETQYFGPGTRLLVL.

CDR3 DNA: TGTGCCAGCAGTTACCGGCGAGGTTCCGGGAGGGAGTTCACAGATACGCAGTATTTT. Residues: CASSYRRGSGREFTDTQYF. The J gene is TRBJ2-3, the V gene TRBV6-8; TRBD2 aligns across 8 bases. The CDR3 covers 19 residues. With 2 bases clipped from V and 2 bases from J, the junction kept 15 bases outside the gene matches. Per germline, CDR1 MNHGY and CDR2 SAAAGT.

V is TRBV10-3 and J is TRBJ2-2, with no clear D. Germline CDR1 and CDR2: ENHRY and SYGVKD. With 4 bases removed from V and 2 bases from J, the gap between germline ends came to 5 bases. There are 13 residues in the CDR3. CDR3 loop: CAISGDNTGELFF. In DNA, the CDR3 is TGTGCCATCAGTGGCGACAACACCGGGGAGCTGTTTTTT.

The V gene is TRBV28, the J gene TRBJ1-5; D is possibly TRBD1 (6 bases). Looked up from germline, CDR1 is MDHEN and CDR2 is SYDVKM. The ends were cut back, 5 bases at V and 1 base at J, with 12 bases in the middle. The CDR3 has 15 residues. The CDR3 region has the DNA TGTGCCAGCAGTACAGGGAATGGAAGCAATCAGCCCCAGCATTTT. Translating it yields CASSTGNGSNQPQHF.

The CDR3 here is CSVVGGLMYEQYF. The CDR3 region has the DNA TGCAGCGTTGTAGGGGGGCTAATGTACGAGCAGTACTTC. The chain links TRBV29-1 to TRBJ2-7; D assignment may be TRBD1 or TRBD2 (6 bases each). The CDR3 extends over 13 amino acids. V lost 4 bases to trimming and J lost 4 bases, with 14 bases between them. CDR1 and CDR2 (germline): SQVTM, ANQGSEA.

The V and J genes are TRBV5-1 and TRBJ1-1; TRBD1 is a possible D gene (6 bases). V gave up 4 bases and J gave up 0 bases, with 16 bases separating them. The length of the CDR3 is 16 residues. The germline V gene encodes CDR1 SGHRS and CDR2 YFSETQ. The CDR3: CASSPLQGGLNTEAFF. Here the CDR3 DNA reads TGCGCCAGCAGCCCCTTACAGGGAGGCCTGAACACTGAAGCTTTCTTT.

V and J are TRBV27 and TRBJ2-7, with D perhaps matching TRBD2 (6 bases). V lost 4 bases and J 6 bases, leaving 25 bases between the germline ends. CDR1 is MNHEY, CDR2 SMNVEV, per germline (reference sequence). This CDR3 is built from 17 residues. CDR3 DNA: TGTGCCAGCAGTTCCTGGCCGGGACTCAATCAGGGCTCCGAGCAGTACTTC. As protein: CASSSWPGLNQGSEQYF.

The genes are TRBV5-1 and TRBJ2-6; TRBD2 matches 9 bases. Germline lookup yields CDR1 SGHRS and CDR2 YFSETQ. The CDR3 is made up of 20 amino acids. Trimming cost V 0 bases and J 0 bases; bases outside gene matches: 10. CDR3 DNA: TGCGCCAGCAGCTTGGGTCGCGGGAGGGGTCGAGGCTCTGGGGCCAACGTCCTGACTTTC. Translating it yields CASSLGRGRGRGSGANVLTF.

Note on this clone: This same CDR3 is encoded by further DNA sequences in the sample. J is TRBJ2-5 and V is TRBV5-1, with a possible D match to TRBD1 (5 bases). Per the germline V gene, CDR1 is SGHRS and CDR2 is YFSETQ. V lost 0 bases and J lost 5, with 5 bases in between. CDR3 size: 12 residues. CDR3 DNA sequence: TGCGCCAGCAGCTTGGAGGGGGAGACCCAGTACTTC. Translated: CASSLEGETQYF. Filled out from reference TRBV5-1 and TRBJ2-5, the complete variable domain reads KAGVTQTPRYLIKTRGQQVTLSCSPISGHRSVSWYQQTPGQGLQFLFEYFSETQRNKGNFPGRFSGRQFSNSRSEMNVSTLELGDSALYLCASSLEGETQYFGPGTRLLVL.

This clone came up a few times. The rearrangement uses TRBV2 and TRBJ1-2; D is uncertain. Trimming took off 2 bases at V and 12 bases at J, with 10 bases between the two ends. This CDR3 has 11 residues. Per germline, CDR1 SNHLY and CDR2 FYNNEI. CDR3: CASSETVINTF. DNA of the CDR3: TGTGCCAGCAGTGAAACGGTAATTAACACCTTC.

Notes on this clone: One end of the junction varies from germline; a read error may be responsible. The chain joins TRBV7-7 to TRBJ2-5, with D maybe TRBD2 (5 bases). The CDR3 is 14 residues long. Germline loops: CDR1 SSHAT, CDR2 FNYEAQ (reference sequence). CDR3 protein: CASSSEVGRETQYF. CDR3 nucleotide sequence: TGTGCTAGCAGCTCGGAGGTTGGACGGGAGACCCAGTACTTC.

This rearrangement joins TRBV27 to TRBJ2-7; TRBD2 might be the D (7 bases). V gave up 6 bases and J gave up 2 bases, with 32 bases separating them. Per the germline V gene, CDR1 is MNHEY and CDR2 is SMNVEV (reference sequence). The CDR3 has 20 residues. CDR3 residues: CASSERALTVRGGGAYEQYF. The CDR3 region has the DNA TGTGCCAGCAGCGAGAGAGCACTAACCGTAAGGGGGGGAGGCGCCTACGAGCAGTACTTC.

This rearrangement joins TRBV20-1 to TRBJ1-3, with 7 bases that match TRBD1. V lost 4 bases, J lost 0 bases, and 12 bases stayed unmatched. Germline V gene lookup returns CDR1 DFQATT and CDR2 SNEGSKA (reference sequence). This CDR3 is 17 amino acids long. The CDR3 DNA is TGCAGTGCTATTGACAGGGTCAGCCGTAGCTCTGGAAACACCATATATTTT. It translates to CSAIDRVSRSSGNTIYF.

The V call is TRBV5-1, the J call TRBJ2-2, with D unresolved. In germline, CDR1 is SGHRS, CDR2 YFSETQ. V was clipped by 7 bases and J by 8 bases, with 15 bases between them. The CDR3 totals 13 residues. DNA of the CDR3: TGCGCCAGCGCCCGCGACCTTGTTGGGGAGCTGTTTTTT. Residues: CASARDLVGELFF.

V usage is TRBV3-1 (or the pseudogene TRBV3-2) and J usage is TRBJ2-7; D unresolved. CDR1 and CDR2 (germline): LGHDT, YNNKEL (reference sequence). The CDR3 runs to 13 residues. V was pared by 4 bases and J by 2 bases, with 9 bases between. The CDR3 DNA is TGTGCCAGCAGCCGGTCCCGGGCCTACGAGCAGTACTTC. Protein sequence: CASSRSRAYEQYF.

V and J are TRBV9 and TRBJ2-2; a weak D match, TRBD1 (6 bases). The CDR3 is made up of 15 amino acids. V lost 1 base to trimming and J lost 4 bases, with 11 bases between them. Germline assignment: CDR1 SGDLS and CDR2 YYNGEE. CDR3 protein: CASSVIDRTTGELFF. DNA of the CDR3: TGTGCCAGCAGCGTAATAGACAGGACCACCGGGGAGCTGTTTTTT.

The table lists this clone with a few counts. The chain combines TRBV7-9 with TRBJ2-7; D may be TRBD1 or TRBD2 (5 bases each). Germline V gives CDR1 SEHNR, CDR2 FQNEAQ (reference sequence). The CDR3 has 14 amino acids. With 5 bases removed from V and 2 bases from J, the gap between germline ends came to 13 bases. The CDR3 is CASSQTGTPYEQYF. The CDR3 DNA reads TGTGCCAGCAGCCAAACCGGGACCCCCTACGAGCAGTACTTC.

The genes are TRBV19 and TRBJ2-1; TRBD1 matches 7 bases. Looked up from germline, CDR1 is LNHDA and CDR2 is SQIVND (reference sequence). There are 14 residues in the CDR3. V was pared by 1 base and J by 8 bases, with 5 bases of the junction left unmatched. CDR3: CASSIGQGIDEQFF. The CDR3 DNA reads TGTGCCAGTAGTATAGGACAGGGTATCGATGAGCAGTTCTTC.

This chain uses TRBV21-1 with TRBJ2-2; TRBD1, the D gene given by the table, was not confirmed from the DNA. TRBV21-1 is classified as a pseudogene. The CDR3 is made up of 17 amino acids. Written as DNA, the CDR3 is TGTGCCAGCAGCACCCGAGGGGGCATTAAATTCGCCGGGGAGCTGTTTTTT. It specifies CASSTRGGIKFAGELFF.

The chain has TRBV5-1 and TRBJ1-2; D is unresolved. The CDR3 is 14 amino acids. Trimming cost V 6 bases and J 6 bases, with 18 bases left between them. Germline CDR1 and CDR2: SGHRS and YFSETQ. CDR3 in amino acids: CASTLEVGRNGYTF. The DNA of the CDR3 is TGCGCCAGCACCCTGGAGGTGGGTAGGAATGGCTACACCTTC.